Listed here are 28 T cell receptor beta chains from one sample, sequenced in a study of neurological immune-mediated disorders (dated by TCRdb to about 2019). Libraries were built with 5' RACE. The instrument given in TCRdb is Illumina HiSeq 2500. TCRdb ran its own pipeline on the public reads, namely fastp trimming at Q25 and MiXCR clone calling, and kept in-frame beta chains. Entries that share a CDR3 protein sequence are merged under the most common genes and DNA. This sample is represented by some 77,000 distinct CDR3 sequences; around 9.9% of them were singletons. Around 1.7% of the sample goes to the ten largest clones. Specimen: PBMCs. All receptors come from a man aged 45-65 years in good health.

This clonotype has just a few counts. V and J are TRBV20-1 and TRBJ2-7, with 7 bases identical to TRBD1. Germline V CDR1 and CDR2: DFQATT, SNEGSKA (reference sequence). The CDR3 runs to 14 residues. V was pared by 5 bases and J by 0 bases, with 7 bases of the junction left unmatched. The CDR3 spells CSALNRGPSYEQYF. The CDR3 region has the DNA TGCAGTGCTCTGAACAGGGGTCCCTCCTACGAGCAGTACTTC.

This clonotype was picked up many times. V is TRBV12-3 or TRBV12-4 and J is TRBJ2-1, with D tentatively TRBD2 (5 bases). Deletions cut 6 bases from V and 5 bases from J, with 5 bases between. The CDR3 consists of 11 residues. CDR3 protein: CASRTNNEQFF. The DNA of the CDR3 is TGTGCCAGCAGGACTAACAATGAGCAGTTCTTC.

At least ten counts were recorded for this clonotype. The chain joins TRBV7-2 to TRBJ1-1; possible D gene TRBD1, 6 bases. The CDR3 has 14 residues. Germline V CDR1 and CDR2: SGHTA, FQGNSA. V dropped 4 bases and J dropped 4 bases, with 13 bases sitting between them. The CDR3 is CASSSRGGGTEAFF. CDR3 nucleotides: TGTGCCAGCAGCTCTCGTGGGGGCGGCACTGAAGCTTTCTTT.

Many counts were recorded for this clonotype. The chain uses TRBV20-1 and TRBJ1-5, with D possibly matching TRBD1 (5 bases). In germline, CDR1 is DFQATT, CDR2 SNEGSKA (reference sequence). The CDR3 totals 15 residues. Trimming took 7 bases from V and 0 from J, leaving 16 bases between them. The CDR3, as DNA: TGCAGTGTCCTGGGGGGTTCTTATAGCAATCAGCCCCAGCATTTT. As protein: CSVLGGSYSNQPQHF.

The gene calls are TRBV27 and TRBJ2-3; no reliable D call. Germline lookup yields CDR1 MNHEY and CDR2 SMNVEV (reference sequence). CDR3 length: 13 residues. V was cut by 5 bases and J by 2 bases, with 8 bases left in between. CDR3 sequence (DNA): TGTGCCAGCAGTACCCATATCACAGATACGCAGTATTTT. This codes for CASSTHITDTQYF.

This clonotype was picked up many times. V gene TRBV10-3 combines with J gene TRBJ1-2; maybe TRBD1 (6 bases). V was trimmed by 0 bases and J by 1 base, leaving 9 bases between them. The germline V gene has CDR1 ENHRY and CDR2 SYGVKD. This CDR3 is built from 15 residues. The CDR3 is CAISESGARNYGYTF. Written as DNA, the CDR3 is TGTGCCATCAGTGAGTCGGGGGCGCGTAACTATGGCTACACCTTC.

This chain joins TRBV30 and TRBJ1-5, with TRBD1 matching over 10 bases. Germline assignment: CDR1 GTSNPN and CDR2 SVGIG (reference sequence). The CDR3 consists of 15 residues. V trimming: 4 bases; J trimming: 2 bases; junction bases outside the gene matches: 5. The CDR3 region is CAWTMTGGRNQPQHF. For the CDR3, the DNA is TGTGCCTGGACCATGACAGGGGGCCGCAATCAGCCCCAGCATTTT.

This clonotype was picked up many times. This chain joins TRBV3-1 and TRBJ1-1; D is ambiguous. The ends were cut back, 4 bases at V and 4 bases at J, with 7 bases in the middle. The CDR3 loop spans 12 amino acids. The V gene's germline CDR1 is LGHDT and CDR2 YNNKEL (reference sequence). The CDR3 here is CASSREGTEAFF. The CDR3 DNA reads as TGTGCCAGCAGCCGCGAGGGCACTGAAGCTTTCTTT.

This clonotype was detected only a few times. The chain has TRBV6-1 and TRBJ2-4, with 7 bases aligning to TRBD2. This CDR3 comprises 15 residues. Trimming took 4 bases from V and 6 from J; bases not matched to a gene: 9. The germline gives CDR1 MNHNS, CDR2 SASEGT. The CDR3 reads CASSALDPGGNIQYF. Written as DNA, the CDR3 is TGTGCCAGCAGTGCCCTCGACCCGGGGGGAAACATTCAGTACTTC.

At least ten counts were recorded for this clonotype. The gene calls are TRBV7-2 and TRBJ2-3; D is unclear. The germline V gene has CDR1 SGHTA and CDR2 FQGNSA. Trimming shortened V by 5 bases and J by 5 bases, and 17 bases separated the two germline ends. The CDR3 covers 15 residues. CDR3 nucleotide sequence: TGTGCCAGCAGCCCGACGGCCGTGACGAAAGATACGCAGTATTTT. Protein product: CASSPTAVTKDTQYF.

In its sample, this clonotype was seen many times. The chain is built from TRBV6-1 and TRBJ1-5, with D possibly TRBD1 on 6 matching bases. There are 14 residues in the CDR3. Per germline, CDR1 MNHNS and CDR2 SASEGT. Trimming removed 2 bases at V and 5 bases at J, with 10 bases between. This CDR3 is CASSEITGYQPQHF. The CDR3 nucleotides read TGTGCCAGCAGTGAAATAACAGGGTATCAGCCCCAGCATTTT.

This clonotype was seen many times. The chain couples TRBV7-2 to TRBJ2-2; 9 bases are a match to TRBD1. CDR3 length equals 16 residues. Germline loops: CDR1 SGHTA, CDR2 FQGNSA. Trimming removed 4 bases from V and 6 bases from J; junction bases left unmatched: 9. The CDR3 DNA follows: TGTGCCAGCAGCTCAGAACAGGGGGCTGGTTCCGGGGAGCTGTTTTTT. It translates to CASSSEQGAGSGELFF. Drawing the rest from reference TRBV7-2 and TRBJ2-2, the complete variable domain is GAGVSQSPSNKVTEKGKDVELRCDPISGHTALYWYRQSLGQGLEFLIYFQGNSAPDKSGLPSDRFSAERTGGSVSTLTIQRTQQEDSAVYLCASSSEQGAGSGELFFGEGSRLTVL.

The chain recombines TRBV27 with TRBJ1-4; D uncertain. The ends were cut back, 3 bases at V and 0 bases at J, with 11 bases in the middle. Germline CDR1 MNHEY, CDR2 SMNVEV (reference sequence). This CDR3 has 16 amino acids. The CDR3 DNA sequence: TGTGCCAGCAGTTTCCTCTTCCACCCAACTAATGAAAAACTGTTTTTT. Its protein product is CASSFLFHPTNEKLFF. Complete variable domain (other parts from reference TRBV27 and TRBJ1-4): EAQVTQNPRYLITVTGKKLTVTCSQNMNHEYMSWYRQDPGLGLRQIYYSMNVEVTDKGDVPEGYKVSRKEKRNFPLILESPSPNQTSLYFCASSFLFHPTNEKLFFGSGTQLSVL.

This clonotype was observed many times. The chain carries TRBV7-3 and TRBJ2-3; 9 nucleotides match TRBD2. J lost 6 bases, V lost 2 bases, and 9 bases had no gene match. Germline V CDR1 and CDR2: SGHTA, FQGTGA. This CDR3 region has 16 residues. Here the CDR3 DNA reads TGTGCCAGCAGCTTAGGACCTCTGCGGGGGGGCGATACGCAGTATTTT. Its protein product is CASSLGPLRGGDTQYF.

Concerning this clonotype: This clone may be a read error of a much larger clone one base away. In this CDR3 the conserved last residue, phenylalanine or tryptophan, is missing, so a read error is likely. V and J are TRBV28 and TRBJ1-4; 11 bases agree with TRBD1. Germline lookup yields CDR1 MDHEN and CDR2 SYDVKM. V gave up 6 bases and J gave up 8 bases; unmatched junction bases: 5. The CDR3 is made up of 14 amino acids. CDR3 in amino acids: CASRGTGGSEKLFL. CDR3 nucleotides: TGTGCCAGCAGGGGGACAGGGGGAAGCGAAAAACTGTTTCTT.

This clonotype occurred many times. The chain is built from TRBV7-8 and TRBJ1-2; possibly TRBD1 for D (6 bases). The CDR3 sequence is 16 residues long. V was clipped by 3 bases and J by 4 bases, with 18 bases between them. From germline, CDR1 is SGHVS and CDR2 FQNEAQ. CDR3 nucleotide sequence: TGTGCCAGCAGCTTCGGGCCTACAGGGCTTAGCTATGGCTACACCTTC. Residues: CASSFGPTGLSYGYTF.

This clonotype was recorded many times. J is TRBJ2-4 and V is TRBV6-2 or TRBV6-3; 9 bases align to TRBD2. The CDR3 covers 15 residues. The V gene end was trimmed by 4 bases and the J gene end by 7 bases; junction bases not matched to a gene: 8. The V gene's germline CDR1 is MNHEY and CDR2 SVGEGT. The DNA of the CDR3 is TGTGCCAGCAGTTTTAGCGGGAGATTAGGTAACATTCAGTACTTC. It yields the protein CASSFSGRLGNIQYF.

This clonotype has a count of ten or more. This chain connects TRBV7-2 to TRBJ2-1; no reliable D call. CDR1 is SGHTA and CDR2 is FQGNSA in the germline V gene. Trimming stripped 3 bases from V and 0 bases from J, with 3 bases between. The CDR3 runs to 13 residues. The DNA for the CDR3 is TGTGCCAGCAGCTTTACCTCCTACAATGAGCAGTTCTTC. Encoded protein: CASSFTSYNEQFF.

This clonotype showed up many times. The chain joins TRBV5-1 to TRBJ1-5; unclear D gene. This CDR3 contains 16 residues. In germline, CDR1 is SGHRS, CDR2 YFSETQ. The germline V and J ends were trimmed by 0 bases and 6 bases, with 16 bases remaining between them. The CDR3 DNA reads TGCGCCAGCAGCTTGGAAGGGATCGGGGAATCTCAGCCCCAGCATTTT. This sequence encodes CASSLEGIGESQPQHF.

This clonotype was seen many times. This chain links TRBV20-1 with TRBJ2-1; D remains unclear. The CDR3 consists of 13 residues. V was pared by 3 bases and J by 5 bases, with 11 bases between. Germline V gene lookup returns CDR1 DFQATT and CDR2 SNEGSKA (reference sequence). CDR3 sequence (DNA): TGCAGTGCTAGTTTACCAGCGAACAATGAGCAGTTCTTC. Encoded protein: CSASLPANNEQFF.

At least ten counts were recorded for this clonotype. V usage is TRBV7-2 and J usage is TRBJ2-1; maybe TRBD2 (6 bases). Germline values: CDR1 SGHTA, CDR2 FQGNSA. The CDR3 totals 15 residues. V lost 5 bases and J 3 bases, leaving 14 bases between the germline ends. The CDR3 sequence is CASSQTYSGYNEQFF. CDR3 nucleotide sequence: TGTGCCAGCAGCCAAACTTATAGCGGCTACAATGAGCAGTTCTTC. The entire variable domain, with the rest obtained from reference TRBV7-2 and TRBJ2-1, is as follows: GAGVSQSPSNKVTEKGKDVELRCDPISGHTALYWYRQSLGQGLEFLIYFQGNSAPDKSGLPSDRFSAERTGGSVSTLTIQRTQQEDSAVYLCASSQTYSGYNEQFFGPGTRLTVL.

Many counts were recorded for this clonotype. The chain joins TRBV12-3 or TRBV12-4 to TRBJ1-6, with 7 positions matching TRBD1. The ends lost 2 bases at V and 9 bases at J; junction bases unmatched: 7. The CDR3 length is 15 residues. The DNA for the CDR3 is TGTGCCAGCAGTTTAAATGACAGGGCTGGTTCACCCCTCCACTTT. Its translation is CASSLNDRAGSPLHF.

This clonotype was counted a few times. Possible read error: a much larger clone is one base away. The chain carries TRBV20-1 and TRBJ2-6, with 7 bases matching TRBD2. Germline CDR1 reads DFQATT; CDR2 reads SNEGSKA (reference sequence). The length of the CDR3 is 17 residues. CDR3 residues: CSARGEGRLSGVNVLTF. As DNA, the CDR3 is TGCAGTGCTAGGGGGGAGGGGAGGCTCTCTGGGGTCAACGTCCTGACTTTC.

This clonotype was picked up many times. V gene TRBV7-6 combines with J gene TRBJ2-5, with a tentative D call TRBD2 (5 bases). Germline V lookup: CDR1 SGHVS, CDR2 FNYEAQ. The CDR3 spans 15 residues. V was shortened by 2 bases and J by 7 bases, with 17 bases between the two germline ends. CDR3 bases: TGTGCCAGCAGCTTATACGGAGCCCAAGAGGGGACCCAGTACTTC. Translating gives CASSLYGAQEGTQYF.

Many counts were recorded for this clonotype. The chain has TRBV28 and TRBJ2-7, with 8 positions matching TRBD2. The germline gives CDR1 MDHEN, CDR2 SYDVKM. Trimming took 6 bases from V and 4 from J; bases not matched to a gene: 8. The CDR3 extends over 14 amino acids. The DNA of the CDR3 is TGTGCCAGCAGGCCAGCGGGAGTGGGTTACGAGCAGTACTTC. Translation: CASRPAGVGYEQYF.

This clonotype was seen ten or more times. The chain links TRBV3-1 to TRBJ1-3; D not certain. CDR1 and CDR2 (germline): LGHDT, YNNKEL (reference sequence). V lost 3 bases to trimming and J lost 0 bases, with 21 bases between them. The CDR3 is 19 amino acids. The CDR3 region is CASSHLETWGSSSGNTIYF. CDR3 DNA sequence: TGTGCCAGCAGCCACCTTGAGACGTGGGGATCTAGCTCTGGAAACACCATATATTTT.

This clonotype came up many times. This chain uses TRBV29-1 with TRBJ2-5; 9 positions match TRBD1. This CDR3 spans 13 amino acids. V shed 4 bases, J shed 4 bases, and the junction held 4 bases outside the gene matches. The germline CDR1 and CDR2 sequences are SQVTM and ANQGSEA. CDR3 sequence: CSVVTGGLETQYF. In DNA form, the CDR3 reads TGCAGCGTTGTGACAGGGGGTTTAGAGACCCAGTACTTC.

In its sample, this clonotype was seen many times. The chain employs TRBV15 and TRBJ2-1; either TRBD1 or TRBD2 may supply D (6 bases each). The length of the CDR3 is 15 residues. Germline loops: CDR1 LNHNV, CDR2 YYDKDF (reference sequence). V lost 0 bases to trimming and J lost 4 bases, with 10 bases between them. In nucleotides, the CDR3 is TGTGCCACCAGCAGAGAACAGGGAGGATACAATGAGCAGTTCTTC. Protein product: CATSREQGGYNEQFF. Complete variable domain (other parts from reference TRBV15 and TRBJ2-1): DAMVIQNPRYQVTQFGKPVTLSCSQTLNHNVMYWYQQKSSQAPKLLFHYYDKDFNNEADTPDNFQSRRPNTSFCFLDIRSPGLGDTAMYLCATSREQGGYNEQFFGPGTRLTVL.